Detailed here is one TCR beta chain. The antigen it binds to is not known. No clone much larger than this one lies a single base away; base qualities are absent. The data were obtained in a study of vaccination and CD4 T cells after COVID-19 (dated by TCRdb to between 2021 and 2024). About the full investigation: Convalescent patients had a positive SARS-CoV-2 result on nasal swab PCR, and of these patients, several had mild disease and one had severe disease. Six males and four females were included in the convalescent cohort, with two Hispanic individuals, seven Caucasians, two Asians and one multiracial person represented. Each participant got two doses of either the Pfizer-BioNTech BNT162b2 vaccine (n=8) or the Moderna mRNA-1273 vaccine (n=2). Post-COVID blood samples were collected from convalescent patients a median of roughly 100 days after diagnosis, with a range of about 30 to 161 days. Post-vaccine blood samples were taken a median of around 77 days after the second vaccine dose, with a range of 14 to 241 days. Culture stimuli were overlapping spike peptide pools from SARS-CoV-2 and from the common cold coronaviruses HCoV-NL63, HCoV-OC43 and HCoV-229E. Control cultures received a CEFX viral epitope pool as the positive control, an HIV-1 Nef peptide pool as the negative control, or no peptide. In roughly 11 COVID-19 convalescent patients and a handful of infection-naive healthy vaccine recipients, the spike-specific CD4+ TCR repertoire before mRNA vaccination was compared with the repertoire after mRNA vaccination.

The library was made by PCR. DNA from cultured CD4+ T cells was subjected to TCR sequencing with the Oncomine TCR Beta short-read assay at the Johns Hopkins FTIC core. The QIAamp micro DNA kit was used to extract genomic DNA from the cultured CD4+ T cells. Oncomine TCR Beta libraries from cultured CD4+ T cells were pooled using unique dual indexes and sequenced on an Illumina iSeq 100. Regarding the original processing steps: Non-productive sequences were removed, and CDR3s that did not start with C, did not end with F or W, or were shorter than 7 amino acids were discarded. The MANAFEST web application was used to identify antigen-specific clonotypes by comparing peptide-stimulated wells against reference wells and other culture wells. For a clone to be called positive, the clone needed an FDR below 0.05, an odds ratio above 5, and a productive frequency above 0.1% in at least two of three replicate wells. A clonotype counted as cross-reactive if it showed significant expansion both in the SARS-CoV-2 spike wells and in at least one common cold coronavirus spike condition. Using R version 3.6.1, CDR3 homology was evaluated through Levenshtein distances (stringdist) along with unrooted phylogenetic trees (ape). TCRdb cleaned the public reads at Q25 with fastp, built clones with MiXCR and kept in-frame beta chains. For every CDR3 protein sequence, its rows merge into one entry that carries the most common genes and DNA. The V and J calls follow TCRdb's processing rather than the paper's. Present in this sample are 13,000 or so distinct CDR3 sequences, about four fifths of which were seen just once. Roughly 28% of the sample is held by the ten biggest clonotypes.

The treatment or condition label here, explained by the study, means: roughly 11-day PBMC culture with coronavirus spike peptide pools or control peptides (ViraFEST assay). The ViraFEST assay was used in the study, in which antigen-specific T cells were expanded with peptide pools and expanded clonotypes were subsequently identified by TCR sequencing. The positive SARS-CoV-2 PCR tests of the convalescent patients were dated from March to December 2020, before the Alpha, Beta and Delta variants emerged in the United States. Each well held about 1.8 million PBMCs cultured with around 10 ug/ml peptide pools in IMDM containing approximately 5% human AB serum and roughly 9.3 IU/ml IL-2. On days 3 and 7, half of the culture medium was replaced with fresh IL-2-containing medium. After around 11 days of culture, CD4+ T cells were isolated by negative selection using the EasySep CD4+ T cell isolation kit. PBMCs were separated from whole blood using Ficoll-Paque Plus gradient centrifugation and then either used fresh or cryopreserved at -140C. Each culture condition was generally run in triplicate wells.

General study outcomes and caveats: The median number of SARS-CoV-2-reactive clonotypes rose from fewer than 25 after infection to roughly 40 after vaccination, but the change was not significant. In convalescent patients, a median approximately 89% of post-vaccine SARS-CoV-2-reactive clones were detected only after vaccination, suggesting vaccine-specific priming. The number of convalescent patients in the study was relatively small, and the study did not examine early timepoints following natural infection. Of the vaccine-specific clones found in convalescent patients, nearly all (304 of 307) were mono-reactive for SARS-CoV-2 spike instead of being cross-reactive with common cold coronaviruses.

V gives up 7 bases and J gives up 8 bases, and the segment between their germline ends measures 19 bases. Its CDR3 holds 14 amino acids, cysteine through phenylalanine. Kept here is only the CDR3 DNA, which spans 42 bases and is read in frame from base 1. The germline V gene encodes CDR1 MNHNS and CDR2 SASEGT. The clonotype originates from a human donor who had recovered from COVID-19. The sequenced sample was CD4+ T cells from blood, cultured in vitro. In this chain, TRBV6-1 is recombined with TRBJ2-3, with TRBD1 as a weak D call on 7 bases. The CDR3 is CASISGGSGSTQYF. The DNA sequence is as follows: TGTGCCAGCATCTCAGGGGGGTCAGGTTCTACGCAGTATTTT.